A single sample gave rise to the 28 T cell receptor beta chains below, sequenced in a study of cytomegalovirus exposure and HLA in healthy donors. A multiplex PCR was run with 60 Vbeta primers and 13 Jbeta primers. Libraries were prepared by immunoSEQ multiplex PCR; TCRdb keeps only in-frame clonotypes and omits some of them. The sample consists of nearly 65,000 clones, around 73% of them appearing once. Source material: PBMCs. These receptor sequences come from a man in his forties or fifties in good health and CMV-seronegative.

The chain employs TRBV29-1 and TRBJ2-3, with TRBD1 matching 7 bases. From germline, CDR1 is SQVTM and CDR2 ANQGSEA. Trimming at V came to 7 bases and at J to 4 bases, leaving 2 bases not matched to a gene. CDR3 size: 11 residues. CDR3 in amino acids: CSADRADTQYF. CDR3 in DNA: TGCAGCGCCGACAGGGCAGATACGCAGTATTTT.

V gene TRBV13 combines with J gene TRBJ2-7; no definite D call. V was clipped by 5 bases and J by 0 bases, with 11 bases between them. CDR1 and CDR2 from the germline V gene are PRHDT and FYEKMQ (reference sequence). The CDR3 covers 14 residues. The chain's CDR3 is CASSPPRSSYEQYF. In nucleotides, the CDR3 is TGTGCCAGCAGCCCCCCGCGGTCCTCCTACGAGCAGTACTTC.

The chain combines TRBV6-6 with TRBJ1-6; 10 bases line up with TRBD1. The CDR3 runs to 14 residues. CDR1 is MNHNY, CDR2 SVGAGI, per germline (reference sequence). V lost 7 bases, J lost 10 bases, and 7 bases stayed unmatched. CDR3 DNA: TGTGCCAGCACCTCCGGGACAGGGGTCTCACCCCTCCACTTT. It codes for CASTSGTGVSPLHF.

This chain connects TRBV7-8 to TRBJ1-2; D unresolved. Germline loops: CDR1 SGHVS, CDR2 FQNEAQ. Between the trimmed V and J ends, which lost 5 bases and 1 base, there was a span of 11 bases. The CDR3 runs to 14 residues. Here the CDR3 DNA reads TGTGCCAGCAGCCTCGGTCGGTTTAACTATGGCTACACCTTC. Translating gives CASSLGRFNYGYTF.

The genes are TRBV7-9 and TRBJ2-1; 8 bases map to TRBD2. The CDR3 loop spans 19 amino acids. Looked up from germline, CDR1 is SEHNR and CDR2 is FQNEAQ (reference sequence). The V segment lost 5 bases and the J segment 2 bases; nucleotides outside the gene matches: 17. The CDR3 is CASSHPGRGAPLTYNEQFF. CDR3 DNA: TGTGCCAGCAGCCATCCTGGGCGGGGGGCCCCCTTGACCTACAATGAGCAGTTCTTC. The variable domain in full, with the rest retrieved from reference TRBV7-9 and TRBJ2-1, is DTGVSQNPRHKITKRGQNVTFRCDPISEHNRLYWYRQTLGQGPEFLTYFQNEAQLEKSRLLSDRFSAERPKGSFSTLEIQRTEQGDSAMYLCASSHPGRGAPLTYNEQFFGPGTRLTVL.

V usage is TRBV9 and J usage is TRBJ1-1, with D tentatively TRBD1 (5 bases). Trimming shortened V by 4 bases and J by 1 base, and 11 bases separated the two germline ends. Germline CDR1 and CDR2: SGDLS and YYNGEE. The CDR3 loop spans 14 amino acids. The CDR3 region is CASSLTQGNTEAFF. Here the CDR3 DNA reads TGTGCCAGCAGCTTAACCCAGGGGAACACTGAAGCTTTCTTT.

This clone has more than one count but fewer than ten. The chain joins TRBV5-1 to TRBJ1-5; 7 nucleotides agree with TRBD1. Germline CDR1 and CDR2: SGHRS and YFSETQ. CDR3 size: 16 residues. V shed 0 bases, J shed 6 bases, and the junction held 9 bases outside the gene matches. The CDR3 is CASSLGDRAAGQPQHF. In DNA form, the CDR3 reads TGCGCCAGCAGCTTGGGCGACAGGGCCGCGGGTCAGCCCCAGCATTTT. Variable domain in full (rest from reference TRBV5-1 and TRBJ1-5): KAGVTQTPRYLIKTRGQQVTLSCSPISGHRSVSWYQQTPGQGLQFLFEYFSETQRNKGNFPGRFSGRQFSNSRSEMNVSTLELGDSALYLCASSLGDRAAGQPQHFGDGTRLSIL.

This chain links TRBV29-1 with TRBJ1-3; a weak D match, TRBD1 (6 bases). This CDR3 is built from 13 residues. Trimming shortened V by 6 bases and J by 1 base, and 10 bases separated the two germline ends. Germline V gene data show CDR1 as SQVTM and CDR2 as ANQGSEA. CDR3 coding DNA: TGCAGCGTCGAGGGGGGGTCTGGAAACACCATATATTTT. It yields the protein CSVEGGSGNTIYF.

The V gene is TRBV9, the J gene TRBJ1-1, with 8 bases fitting TRBD1. Germline V gene lookup returns CDR1 SGDLS and CDR2 YYNGEE. CDR3 length equals 14 residues. Trimming removed 2 bases from V and 4 bases from J; junction bases left unmatched: 4. The CDR3 coding sequence is TGTGCCAGCAGCGTGGACAGGGAGGTCACTGAAGCTTTCTTT. Its protein product is CASSVDREVTEAFF.

This clone has more than one count but fewer than ten. The V and J genes are TRBV4-2 and TRBJ1-2, with 7 bases matching TRBD1. V lost 3 bases to trimming and J lost 0 bases; unmatched junction nucleotides: 10. The germline V gene encodes CDR1 LGHNA and CDR2 YNFKEQ. The CDR3 spans 17 residues. The CDR3 is CASSHDRDRASNYGYTF. The CDR3 bases are TGTGCCAGCAGCCATGACCGAGACAGGGCCTCTAACTATGGCTACACCTTC.

V is TRBV5-4 and J is TRBJ1-6, with a tentative D call TRBD1 (6 bases). The CDR3 covers 15 residues. Germline V CDR1 and CDR2: SGHNT, YYREEE (reference sequence). V gave up 5 bases and J gave up 7 bases, with 16 bases separating them. DNA of the CDR3: TGTGCCAGCAGGAAACAGGGTCCGGGAAATTCACCCCTCCACTTT. Translating gives CASRKQGPGNSPLHF. Complete variable domain (other parts from reference TRBV5-4 and TRBJ1-6): ETGVTQSPTHLIKTRGQQVTLRCSSQSGHNTVSWYQQALGQGPQFIFQYYREEENGRGNFPPRFSGLQFPNYSSELNVNALELDDSALYLCASRKQGPGNSPLHFGNGTRLTVT.

This chain's CDR3 is CASSGTGGQTEAFF. CDR3 nucleotides: TGTGCCAGCAGTGGGACAGGGGGCCAGACTGAAGCTTTCTTT. This chain links TRBV6-1 with TRBJ1-1, with TRBD1 matching over 11 bases. The length of the CDR3 is 14 residues. The germline V gene encodes CDR1 MNHNS and CDR2 SASEGT. The V and J ends lost 4 bases and 5 bases, in that order; junction bases with no gene match: 3.

The genes are TRBV19 and TRBJ1-5; D remains unclear. Germline V gene lookup returns CDR1 LNHDA and CDR2 SQIVND (reference sequence). The CDR3 spans 15 residues. The ends were cut back, 3 bases at V and 5 bases at J, with 14 bases in the middle. DNA for the CDR3: TGTGCCAGTAGTATTTATGAGGGTCCCTATCAGCCCCAGCATTTT. Its protein product is CASSIYEGPYQPQHF.

The rearrangement links TRBV2 to TRBJ2-2, with D possibly TRBD1 on 5 matching bases. With 3 bases removed from V and 2 bases from J, the gap between germline ends came to 10 bases. In germline, CDR1 is SNHLY, CDR2 FYNNEI. The CDR3 is 15 amino acids. The CDR3 region has the DNA TGTGCCAGCAGTGACCCCAGGGCTAACACCGGGGAGCTGTTTTTT. Its translation: CASSDPRANTGELFF.

In its sample, this clone was seen a few times. The V gene is TRBV19, the J gene TRBJ2-2, with 10 positions matching TRBD1. The CDR3 is 15 amino acids. Per germline, CDR1 LNHDA and CDR2 SQIVND (reference sequence). Germline trimming cut 9 bases from V and 9 bases from J; bases unmatched to any gene: 13. CDR3 coding DNA: TGTGCCAGCGCATCCGGGACAGGGGAGGTACGGGAGCTGTTTTTT. This translates into CASASGTGEVRELFF.

The chain has TRBV18 and TRBJ2-7, with a weak D call TRBD1 (5 bases). This CDR3 comprises 14 residues. Germline V gene sequence: CDR1 KGHSH, CDR2 LQKENI. Trimming removed 4 bases from V and 0 bases from J, with 10 bases in between. The CDR3 nucleotides read TGTGCCAGCTCACTCGGACAAAACTCCTACGAGCAGTACTTC. Translating gives CASSLGQNSYEQYF. The entire variable domain, with the rest obtained from reference TRBV18 and TRBJ2-7, is as follows: NAGVMQNPRHLVRRRGQEARLRCSPMKGHSHVYWYRQLPEEGLKFMVYLQKENIIDESGMPKERFSAEFPKEGPSILRIQQVVRGDSAAYFCASSLGQNSYEQYFGPGTRLTVT.

This chain uses TRBV11-2 with TRBJ1-4; D is undetermined. This CDR3 has 13 amino acids. The germline V and J ends were trimmed by 5 bases and 4 bases, with 8 bases remaining between them. The V gene's germline CDR1 is SGHAT and CDR2 FQNNGV. The CDR3 reads CASSGGINEKLFF. DNA for the CDR3: TGTGCCAGCAGCGGCGGAATTAATGAAAAACTGTTTTTT.

The chain employs TRBV15 and TRBJ2-5, with 7 bases identical to TRBD1. Trimming took 3 bases from V and 5 from J; bases not matched to a gene: 12. The CDR3 totals 16 residues. CDR1 is LNHNV and CDR2 is YYDKDF in the germline V gene (reference sequence). CDR3 nucleotides: TGTGCCACCAGCAGCGGCAGGGGGAGCCCGGGGGAGACCCAGTACTTC. It specifies CATSSGRGSPGETQYF. Based on the CDR3 plus reference TRBV15 and TRBJ2-5, the full variable domain is DAMVIQNPRYQVTQFGKPVTLSCSQTLNHNVMYWYQQKSSQAPKLLFHYYDKDFNNEADTPDNFQSRRPNTSFCFLDIRSPGLGDTAMYLCATSSGRGSPGETQYFGPGTRLLVL.

This sequence joins TRBV7-3 and TRBJ2-5, with D possibly being TRBD1 (5 bases). The end of the DNA aligns better with TRBJ2-7, so the J call may be wrong. Germline V gene data show CDR1 as SGHTA and CDR2 as FQGTGA. The CDR3 length is 14 residues. The CDR3 here is CASSPWQGSNEQYF. The CDR3 nucleotides read TGTGCCAGCAGCCCTTGGCAGGGATCCAACGAGCAGTACTTC.

This clone was seen only a few times. The V gene is TRBV5-4, the J gene TRBJ1-4; D remains unclear. The CDR3 is 14 residues long. Trimming removed 3 bases at V and 8 bases at J, with 14 bases between. Germline assignment: CDR1 SGHNT and CDR2 YYREEE (reference sequence). CDR3 nucleotide sequence: TGTGCCAGCAGCTCCGAGGGCCTTGGGGAAAAACTGTTTTTT. This encodes CASSSEGLGEKLFF.

This chain connects TRBV9 to TRBJ2-2, with 8 bases fitting TRBD2. V was clipped by 4 bases and J by 3 bases; unmatched bases: 5. The CDR3 extends over 15 amino acids. Germline V gene lookup returns CDR1 SGDLS and CDR2 YYNGEE. The CDR3 nucleotides are TGTGCCAGCAGCTCCGGGACTAGTGACACCGGGGAGCTGTTTTTT. Amino acids: CASSSGTSDTGELFF.

V usage is TRBV15 and J usage is TRBJ2-3; TRBD2 matches at 9 bases. Germline-derived CDR1 and CDR2 are LNHNV and YYDKDF (reference sequence). With V trimmed by 1 base and J by 2 bases, 7 bases remained unmatched. The CDR3 has 17 amino acids. The CDR3 reads CATSRGRGGASTDTQYF. CDR3 nucleotide sequence: TGTGCCACCAGCAGAGGGCGGGGGGGGGCGTCCACAGATACGCAGTATTTT.

The chain combines TRBV30 with TRBJ1-5; TRBD1 aligns across 9 bases. Germline V gene sequence: CDR1 GTSNPN, CDR2 SVGIG (reference sequence). This CDR3 spans 15 amino acids. V was pared by 3 bases and J by 7 bases, with 10 bases of the junction left unmatched. CDR3: CAWSRRQGVNQPQHF. The DNA of the CDR3 is TGTGCCTGGAGCCGTAGACAGGGGGTAAACCAGCCCCAGCATTTT.

This clone occurred a few times. The chain uses TRBV11-2 and TRBJ2-5; TRBD2 might be the D (5 bases). The better agreement between TRBJ2-7 and the DNA end casts doubt on the J call. This CDR3 is 15 amino acids long. CDR1 is SGHAT, CDR2 FQNNGV, per germline. DNA of the CDR3: TGTGCCAGCAGCTTAGGAGGAGGCCCGTGGTCCGAGCAGTACTTC. Its translation is CASSLGGGPWSEQYF.

V usage is TRBV19 and J usage is TRBJ2-5, with TRBD2 as a possible D gene (6 bases). The CDR3 runs to 16 residues. The V end lost 7 bases, the J end lost 5 bases, and 23 bases lay between the germline ends. The germline V gene has CDR1 LNHDA and CDR2 SQIVND (reference sequence). The CDR3 nucleotides are TGTGCCAGTACCCGACTTGCGGGGCGGGGAGGCGAGACCCAGTACTTC. This codes for CASTRLAGRGGETQYF.

The V and J genes are TRBV9 and TRBJ2-1, with D perhaps TRBD1 (5 bases). Germline values: CDR1 SGDLS, CDR2 YYNGEE. Trimming took 3 bases from V and 1 from J, leaving 5 bases between them. This CDR3 has 13 residues. CDR3 sequence reads: CASSEGSYNEQFF. CDR3 DNA: TGTGCCAGCAGCGAGGGGTCCTACAATGAGCAGTTCTTC.

This clone was recorded a few times. The J gene is TRBJ1-3, the V gene TRBV25-1; a possible D gene is TRBD1 (6 bases). Germline CDR1 reads MGHDK; CDR2 reads SYGVNS. Trimming took off 7 bases at V and 8 bases at J, with 30 bases between the two ends. This CDR3 contains 18 residues. The CDR3 DNA reads TGTGCCAGCACCACCCGGGACATTCCTTCCTTCTTCATGGACACCATATATTTT. Translated, it gives CASTTRDIPSFFMDTIYF.

CDR3 DNA: TGTGCCAGCACCCCGGGATCGGTCAAAAACATTCAGTACTTC. It yields the protein CASTPGSVKNIQYF. This chain links TRBV2 with TRBJ2-4; tentative D call: TRBD2 (5 bases). The CDR3 is 14 residues long. The germline V gene encodes CDR1 SNHLY and CDR2 FYNNEI. With 7 bases removed from V and 3 bases from J, the gap between germline ends came to 13 bases. Looking up the rest from reference TRBV2 and TRBJ2-4 gives the full variable domain: EPEVTQTPSHQVTQMGQEVILRCVPISNHLYFYWYRQILGQKVEFLVSFYNNEISEKSEIFDDQFSVERPDGSNFTLKIRSTKLEDSAMYFCASTPGSVKNIQYFGAGTRLSVL.